This T cell receptor (beta chain) was recovered during a study of blood T cell repertoires in COVID-19. Study-wide background: From the United States, Italy and Spain came samples of acute and convalescent COVID-19. Sources were T cells, B-cell-depleted T cells, or PBMCs; the material itself was cDNA or gDNA.

Using immunoSEQ multiplex PCR, the repertoire was profiled, and TCRdb retains in-frame clones only, with some absent. This table holds 150,000 to 200,000 clones, less than 90% found once. V was trimmed by 5 bases and J by 5 bases, leaving 9 bases between them. This CDR3 has 13 residues. CDR1 is KGHSH and CDR2 is LQKENI in the germline V gene. Sequencing was performed on peripheral blood. The chain is built from TRBV18 and TRBJ1-4; possible D gene TRBD1, 6 bases. This clonotype was sampled from an older woman with COVID-19, enrolled during active disease. The CDR3 region has the DNA TGTGCCAGCTCAGGGGGCCCCAATGAAAAACTGTTTTTT. This gives the protein CASSGGPNEKLFF.